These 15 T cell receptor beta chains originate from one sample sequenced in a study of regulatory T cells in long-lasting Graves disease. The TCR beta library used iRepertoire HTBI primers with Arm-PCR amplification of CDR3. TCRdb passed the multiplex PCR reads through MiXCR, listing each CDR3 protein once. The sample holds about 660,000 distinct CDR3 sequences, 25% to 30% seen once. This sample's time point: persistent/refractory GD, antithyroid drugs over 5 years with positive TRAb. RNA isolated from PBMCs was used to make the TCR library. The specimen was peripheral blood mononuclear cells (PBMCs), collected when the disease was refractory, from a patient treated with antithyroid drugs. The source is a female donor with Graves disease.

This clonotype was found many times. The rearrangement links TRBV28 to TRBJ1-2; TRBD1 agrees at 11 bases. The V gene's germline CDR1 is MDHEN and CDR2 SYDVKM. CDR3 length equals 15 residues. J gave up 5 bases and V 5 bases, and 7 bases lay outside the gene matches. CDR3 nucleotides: TGTGCCAGCAGTCCCTGGACAGGGGGCGTATATGGCTACACCTTC. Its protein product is CASSPWTGGVYGYTF.

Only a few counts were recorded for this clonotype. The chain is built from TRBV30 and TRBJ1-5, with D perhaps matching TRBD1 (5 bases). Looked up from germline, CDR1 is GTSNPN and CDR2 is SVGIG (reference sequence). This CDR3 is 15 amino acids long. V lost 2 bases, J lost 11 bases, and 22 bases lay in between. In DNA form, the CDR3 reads TGTGCCTGGAGTCCCTCCAGATTGGGGGATAGGGCCCAGCATTTT. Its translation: CAWSPSRLGDRAQHF.

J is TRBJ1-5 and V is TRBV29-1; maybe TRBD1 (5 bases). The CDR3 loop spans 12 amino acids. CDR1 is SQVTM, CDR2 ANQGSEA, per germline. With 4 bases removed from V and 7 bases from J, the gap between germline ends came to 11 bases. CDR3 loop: CSVGDGWQPQHF. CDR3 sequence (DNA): TGCAGCGTTGGGGACGGTTGGCAGCCCCAGCATTTT.

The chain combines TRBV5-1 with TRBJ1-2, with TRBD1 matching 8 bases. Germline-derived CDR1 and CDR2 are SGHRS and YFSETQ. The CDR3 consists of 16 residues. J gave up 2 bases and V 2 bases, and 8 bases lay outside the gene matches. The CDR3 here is CASSFGQQGANYGYTF. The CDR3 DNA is TGCGCCAGCAGCTTCGGGCAGCAGGGGGCCAACTATGGCTACACCTTC.

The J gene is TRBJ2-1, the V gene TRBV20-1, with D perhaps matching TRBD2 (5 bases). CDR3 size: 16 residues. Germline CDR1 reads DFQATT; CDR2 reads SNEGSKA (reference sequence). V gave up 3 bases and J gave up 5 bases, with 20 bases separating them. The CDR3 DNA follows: TGCAGTGCTAGTCCTTTAGGCGGGTATGGGAACAATGAGCAGTTCTTC. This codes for CSASPLGGYGNNEQFF.

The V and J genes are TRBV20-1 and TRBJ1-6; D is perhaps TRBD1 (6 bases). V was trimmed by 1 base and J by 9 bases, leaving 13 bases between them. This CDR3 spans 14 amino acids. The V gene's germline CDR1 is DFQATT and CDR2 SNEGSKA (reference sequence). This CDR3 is CSARGGPTSSPLHF. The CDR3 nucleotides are TGCAGTGCTAGAGGGGGGCCGACGAGTTCACCCCTCCACTTT.

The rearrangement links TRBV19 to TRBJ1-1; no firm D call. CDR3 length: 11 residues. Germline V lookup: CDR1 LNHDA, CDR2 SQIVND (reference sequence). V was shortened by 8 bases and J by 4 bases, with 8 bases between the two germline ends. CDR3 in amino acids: CASQGVTEAFF. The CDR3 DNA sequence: TGTGCCAGTCAAGGTGTCACTGAAGCTTTCTTT.

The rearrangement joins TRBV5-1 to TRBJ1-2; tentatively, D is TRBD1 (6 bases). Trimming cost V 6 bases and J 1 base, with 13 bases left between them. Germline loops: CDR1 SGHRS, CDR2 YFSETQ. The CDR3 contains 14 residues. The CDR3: CASKGGDDNYGYTF. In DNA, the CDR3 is TGCGCCAGCAAGGGGGGAGACGATAACTATGGCTACACCTTC.

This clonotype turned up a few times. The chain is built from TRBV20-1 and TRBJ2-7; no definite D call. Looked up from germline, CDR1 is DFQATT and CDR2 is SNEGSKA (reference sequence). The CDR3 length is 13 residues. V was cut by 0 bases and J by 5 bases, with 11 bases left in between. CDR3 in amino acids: CSARDRLVDEQYF. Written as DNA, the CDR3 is TGCAGTGCTAGAGATCGGCTAGTCGACGAGCAGTACTTC.

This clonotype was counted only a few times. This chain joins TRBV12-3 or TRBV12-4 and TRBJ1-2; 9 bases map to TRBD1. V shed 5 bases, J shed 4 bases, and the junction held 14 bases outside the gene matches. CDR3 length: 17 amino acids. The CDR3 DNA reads TGTGCCAGCAGTCCTACCTCCGGGACAGGGTTGGGCTATGGCTACACCTTC. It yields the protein CASSPTSGTGLGYGYTF.

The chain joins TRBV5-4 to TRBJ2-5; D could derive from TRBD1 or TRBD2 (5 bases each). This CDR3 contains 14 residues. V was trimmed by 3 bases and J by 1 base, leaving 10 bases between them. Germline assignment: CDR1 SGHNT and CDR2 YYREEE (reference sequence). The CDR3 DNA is TGTGCCAGCAGCTCGGGACCGCTCCAAGAGACCCAGTACTTC. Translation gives CASSSGPLQETQYF.

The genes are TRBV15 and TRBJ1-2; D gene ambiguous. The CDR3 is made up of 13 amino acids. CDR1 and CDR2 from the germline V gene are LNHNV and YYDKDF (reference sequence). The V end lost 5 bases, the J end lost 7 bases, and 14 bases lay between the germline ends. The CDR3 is CATSSPGSSGYTF. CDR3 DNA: TGTGCCACCAGCTCCCCGGGGTCGTCTGGCTACACCTTC.

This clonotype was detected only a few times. CDR3 in amino acids: CAISEDAGAAGNTIYF. CDR3 sequence (DNA): TGTGCCATCAGTGAGGATGCGGGGGCGGCTGGAAACACCATATATTTT. This sequence joins TRBV10-3 and TRBJ1-3; D perhaps matches TRBD1 (6 bases). Germline V gene data show CDR1 as ENHRY and CDR2 as SYGVKD. The CDR3 contains 16 residues. V dropped 2 bases and J dropped 2 bases, with 13 bases sitting between them.

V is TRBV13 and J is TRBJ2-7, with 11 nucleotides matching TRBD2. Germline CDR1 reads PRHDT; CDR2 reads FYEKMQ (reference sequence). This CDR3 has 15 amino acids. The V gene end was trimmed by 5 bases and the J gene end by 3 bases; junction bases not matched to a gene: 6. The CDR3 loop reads CASSAASGRIYEQYF. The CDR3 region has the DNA TGTGCCAGCAGCGCGGCTAGCGGGAGGATCTACGAGCAGTACTTC.

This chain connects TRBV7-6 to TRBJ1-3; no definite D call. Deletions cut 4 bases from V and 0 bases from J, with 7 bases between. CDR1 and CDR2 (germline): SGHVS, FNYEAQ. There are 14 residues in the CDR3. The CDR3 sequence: CASSSSNSGNTIYF. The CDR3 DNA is TGTGCCAGCAGCTCTAGCAACTCTGGAAACACCATATATTTT. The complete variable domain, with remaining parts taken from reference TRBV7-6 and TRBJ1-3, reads GAGVSQSPRYKVTKRGQDVALRCDPISGHVSLYWYRQALGQGPEFLTYFNYEAQQDKSGLPNDRFSAERPEGSISTLTIQRTEQRDSAMYRCASSSSNSGNTIYFGEGSWLTVV.